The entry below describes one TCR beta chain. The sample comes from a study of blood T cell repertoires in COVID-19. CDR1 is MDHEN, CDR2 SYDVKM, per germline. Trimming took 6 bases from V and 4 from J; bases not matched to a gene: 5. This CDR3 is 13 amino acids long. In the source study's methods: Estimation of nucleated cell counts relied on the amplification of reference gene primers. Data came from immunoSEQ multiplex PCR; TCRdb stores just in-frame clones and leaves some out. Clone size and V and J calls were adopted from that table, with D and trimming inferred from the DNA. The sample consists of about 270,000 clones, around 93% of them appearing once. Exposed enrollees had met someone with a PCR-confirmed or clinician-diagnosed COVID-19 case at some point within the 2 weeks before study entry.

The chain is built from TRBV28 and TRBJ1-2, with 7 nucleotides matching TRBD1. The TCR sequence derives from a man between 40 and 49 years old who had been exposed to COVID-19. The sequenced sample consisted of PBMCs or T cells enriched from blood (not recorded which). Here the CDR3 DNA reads TGTGCCAGCAGCCAGGGACAGCTCTATGGCTACACCTTC. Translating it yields CASSQGQLYGYTF.